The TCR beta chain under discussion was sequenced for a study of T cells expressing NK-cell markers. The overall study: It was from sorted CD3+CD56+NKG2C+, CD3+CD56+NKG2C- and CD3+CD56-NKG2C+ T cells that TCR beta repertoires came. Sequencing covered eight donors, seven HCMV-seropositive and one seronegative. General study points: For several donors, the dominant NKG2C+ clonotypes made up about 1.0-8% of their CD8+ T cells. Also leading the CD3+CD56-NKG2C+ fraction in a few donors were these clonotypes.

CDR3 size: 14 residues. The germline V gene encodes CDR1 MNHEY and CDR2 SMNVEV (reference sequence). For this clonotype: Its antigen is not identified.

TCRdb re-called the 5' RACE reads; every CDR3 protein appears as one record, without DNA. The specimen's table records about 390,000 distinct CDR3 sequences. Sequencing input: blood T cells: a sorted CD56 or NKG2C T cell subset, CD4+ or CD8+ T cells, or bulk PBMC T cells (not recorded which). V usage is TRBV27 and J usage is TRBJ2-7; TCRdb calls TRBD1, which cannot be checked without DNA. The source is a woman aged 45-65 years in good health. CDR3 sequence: CASRTRGPSYEQYF.